This TCR beta chain was captured by sequencing in a study of T cells in Graves' hyperthyroidism and ophthalmopathy. It was uncontrolled infection, other autoimmune disease, pregnancy or lactation that excluded patients. The CDR3 runs 15 residues. Germline CDR1 SGHTS, CDR2 YDEGEE. Unmatched junction bases numbered 6, after V lost 3 bases and J lost 6 bases. The source material, RNA transcripts, was used to amplify TCR beta CDR3 regions. The TCR CDR3 first-round RT-PCR relied on the HTBI primer set. Each CDR3 protein is one row after TCRdb ran MiXCR on the multiplex PCR reads. This sample has 250,000 or so distinct CDR3 sequences, with 13% to 15% found just once. This clonotype has more than one count but fewer than ten.

What was sequenced was blood. The sequence came from a woman in her fifties or sixties with Graves' hyperthyroidism that later progressed to Graves' ophthalmopathy. The chain carries TRBV5-8 and TRBJ2-1, with TRBD1 matching over 10 bases. The CDR3 DNA sequence: TGTGCCAGCAGCTCCCGGGACAGGGGCCTCAATGAGCAGTTCTTC. This gives the protein CASSSRDRGLNEQFF.